These 3 T cell receptor beta chains share one sample of origin, sequenced in a study of CD8+CD57+ T cells in acquired aplastic anemia. Only patients with CD8+CD57+ cell expansion on flow cytometry were chosen for sequencing. Template material for TCR beta VDJ and CDR3 profiling consisted of genomic DNA. TCRdb fed the reads into MiXCR, producing one record per CDR3 protein. The table lists under 350,000 distinct CDR3 sequences, 45% to 65% of them singletons, with 1.3% in the top ten. The sample consisted of sorted CD4+, CD8+, or CD8+CD57+ T cells (not recorded which) from PBMCs. These receptors originate from a human donor with aplastic anemia.

This clonotype was seen many times. This chain joins TRBV7-9 and TRBJ2-5; no clear D gene. V lost 3 bases, J lost 0 bases, and 2 bases lay in between. Per the germline V gene, CDR1 is SEHNR and CDR2 is FQNEAQ (reference sequence). The CDR3 sequence is 12 residues long. CDR3 nucleotide sequence: TGTGCCAGCAGCTTCGACCAAGAGACCCAGTACTTC. Its protein is CASSFDQETQYF.

This clonotype showed up just a few times. This chain uses TRBV6-1 with TRBJ1-2, with D maybe TRBD1 (6 bases). The CDR3 is 16 residues long. Per germline, CDR1 MNHNS and CDR2 SASEGT. V lost 3 bases and J 6 bases, leaving 20 bases between the germline ends. CDR3 in DNA: TGTGCCAGCAGTGATGGGGTTCTGGGGGCTAGGGATGGCTACACCTTC. This gives the protein CASSDGVLGARDGYTF.

With regard to this clonotype: Because the CDR3's place on the DNA is in doubt, the DNA is left out and the CDR3 is given as listed by TCRdb. The chain has TRBV7-2 and TRBJ2-7; the D call in the table, TRBD1, was not verified against the DNA. The CDR3 is made up of 15 amino acids, end residues included. Germline CDR1 and CDR2: SGHTA and FQGNSA. The CDR3: CASSLFGQGAYEQYF.